The clone carrying this T cell receptor beta chain has just a few counts. The sample comes from a study of T cells in Graves' hyperthyroidism and ophthalmopathy. The investigators amplified TCR beta CDR3 regions from RNA transcripts. Researchers ran a first-round RT-PCR on the TCR CDR3 using the HTBI primer set. MiXCR, run by TCRdb on the multiplex PCR reads, gives a single entry per CDR3 protein. The table has a few hundred thousand distinct CDR3 sequences, roughly 14% seen once. This CDR3 has 16 residues. V shed 5 bases and J 0 bases; nucleotides not matched to a gene: 6. CDR1 and CDR2 from the germline V gene are LNHDA and SQIVND (reference sequence).

Sequencing was performed on blood. V usage is TRBV19 and J usage is TRBJ2-3; 9 bases are shared with TRBD2. The TCR sequence derives from a woman aged 18-30 years with Graves' hyperthyroidism. CDR3 loop: CASSRLAGASTDTQYF. The CDR3 coding sequence is TGTGCCAGTAGTCGATTAGCGGGAGCTAGCACAGATACGCAGTATTTT.